The 2 T cell receptor beta chains reported below all come from one sample, sequenced in a study of Ad26.COV2.S vaccination and SARS-CoV-2 variants. The assay was immunoSEQ multiplex PCR, and TCRdb's table has in-frame clones only and misses some. The sample contains some 340,000 clones, roughly 86% of which appear only once. This sample's treatment: roughly 20 received Ad26.COV2.S at low or high dose, single or two shots; about 5 received placebo; per-sample allocation not given. Collection of the samples took place on day 63 after the first injection of vaccine or placebo. The sequencing here drew on peripheral blood, taken in a trial of Ad26.COV2.S vaccine versus placebo. The receptors stem from a person aged 18-65 years who received the Ad26.COV2.S COVID-19 vaccine or a placebo.

J is TRBJ2-5 and V is TRBV7-3; D possibly corresponds to TRBD2 (5 bases). Germline CDR1 reads SGHTA; CDR2 reads FQGTGA. The CDR3 sequence is 15 residues long. Trimming pared 2 bases from V and 7 bases from J, leaving 17 bases between. The CDR3 DNA follows: TGTGCCAGCAGCTTATCTGCCGGACCCGGAGGGACCCAGTACTTC. Translated: CASSLSAGPGGTQYF.

The gene calls are TRBV4-1 and TRBJ2-4, with TRBD2 matching 10 bases. The J segment lost 0 bases and the V segment lost 0 bases, leaving 11 bases of the junction unmatched. Germline loops: CDR1 MGHRA, CDR2 YSYEKL. The CDR3 sequence is 20 residues long. CDR3 protein: CASSQDPGLAGAPAKNIQYF. CDR3 bases: TGCGCCAGCAGCCAAGATCCGGGGCTAGCGGGGGCCCCAGCCAAAAACATTCAGTACTTC.